One and the same sample provided the 10 T cell receptor beta chains below, sequenced in a study of shared clonotypes between healthy human individuals. Assay used: immunoSEQ multiplex PCR; TCRdb lists only in-frame clones, some missing. The repertoire holds more than 2 million clones, about 93% seen once, with about 1.7% in the top ten. Positively selected for CCR7, the CD45RO-negative cells used as naive CD8 cells excluded terminally differentiated effector memory CD45RA+ cells. Input material: naive CD8+ T cells from PBMCs. These receptors all come from a man between 18 and 29 years old in good health. Some clones in this sample may be carry-over from other donors' samples.

The V and J genes are TRBV15 and TRBJ2-1, with D unclear. Germline CDR1 LNHNV, CDR2 YYDKDF (reference sequence). Trimming removed 2 bases at V and 5 bases at J, with 7 bases between. The CDR3 length is 13 residues. CDR3 sequence (DNA): TGTGCCACCAGCAGAAGCGATGACAATGAGCAGTTCTTC. Amino acids: CATSRSDDNEQFF.

This clone has just one count. The rearrangement uses TRBV7-9 and TRBJ2-3; D unresolved. Trimming shortened V by 0 bases and J by 0 bases, and 7 bases separated the two germline ends. Germline V gene sequence: CDR1 SEHNR, CDR2 FQNEAQ (reference sequence). The CDR3 is 15 amino acids. The CDR3 is CASSLAIVSTDTQYF. The CDR3 DNA sequence: TGTGCCAGCAGCTTAGCGATAGTAAGCACAGATACGCAGTATTTT.

The V and J genes are TRBV5-1 and TRBJ2-7; D is possibly TRBD2 (5 bases). The V end was cut by 2 bases, the J end by 4 bases, with 10 bases between. This CDR3 contains 13 residues. Germline CDR1 SGHRS, CDR2 YFSETQ. CDR3 in amino acids: CASSLSGFYEQYF. The CDR3 DNA reads as TGCGCCAGCAGCTTATCGGGGTTTTACGAGCAGTACTTC.

This chain connects TRBV11-2 to TRBJ2-7; D possibly uses TRBD1 or TRBD2 (5 bases each). Germline V gene data show CDR1 as SGHAT and CDR2 as FQNNGV. The CDR3 has 15 amino acids. Between the trimmed V and J ends, which lost 5 bases and 4 bases, there was a span of 18 bases. Here the CDR3 reads CASSQALGETYEQYF. The CDR3 bases are TGTGCCAGCAGCCAGGCCTTGGGGGAAACGTACGAGCAGTACTTC.

The chain couples TRBV9 to TRBJ2-1; no reliable D call. The CDR3 covers 15 residues. Trimming left V 3 bases short and J 6 bases short, with 16 bases between. Germline CDR1 is SGDLS and CDR2 is YYNGEE. The CDR3 coding sequence is TGTGCCAGCAGCGCCTTGGTGGGGAAAGGCAATGAGCAGTTCTTC. It specifies CASSALVGKGNEQFF.

The J gene is TRBJ2-7, the V gene TRBV6-6, with 8 nucleotides matching TRBD2. This CDR3 contains 14 residues. CDR1 and CDR2 (germline): MNHNY, SVGAGI (reference sequence). Trimming took 4 bases from V and 8 from J; bases not matched to a gene: 10. The CDR3 reads CASSFGISGAQQYF. CDR3 DNA: TGTGCCAGCAGTTTTGGGATTAGCGGGGCCCAGCAGTACTTC.

The genes are TRBV11-2 and TRBJ2-5; D not resolved. This CDR3 comprises 13 residues. The V gene's germline CDR1 is SGHAT and CDR2 FQNNGV. V dropped 0 bases and J dropped 5 bases, with 7 bases sitting between them. The CDR3 sequence is CASSLDYVETQYF. Written as DNA, the CDR3 is TGTGCCAGCAGCTTAGACTATGTGGAGACCCAGTACTTC. Full variable domain (missing parts from reference TRBV11-2 and TRBJ2-5): EAGVAQSPRYKIIEKRQSVAFWCNPISGHATLYWYQQILGQGPKLLIQFQNNGVVDDSQLPKDRFSAERLKGVDSTLKIQPAKLEDSAVYLCASSLDYVETQYFGPGTRLLVL.

The chain combines TRBV29-1 with TRBJ2-3, with 7 bases identical to TRBD1. Per the germline V gene, CDR1 is SQVTM and CDR2 is ANQGSEA. CDR3 length: 12 amino acids. The trim removed 3 bases at V and 14 bases at J, leaving 11 bases unmatched. The CDR3, as DNA: TGCAGCGTTGAGAGGACAGGTGGTAAGGGGTATTTT. Translated, it gives CSVERTGGKGYF.

V usage is TRBV19 and J usage is TRBJ2-7; TRBD2 agrees at 13 bases. This CDR3 contains 17 residues. J lost 6 bases, V lost 5 bases, and 13 bases had no gene match. In germline, CDR1 is LNHDA, CDR2 SQIVND (reference sequence). The CDR3 bases are TGTGCCAGTAGTTCACGGACTAGCGGGAGTCTTGCGTTCGAGCAGTACTTC. This gives the protein CASSSRTSGSLAFEQYF.

The rearrangement links TRBV27 to TRBJ2-7, with TRBD2 identical over 8 bases. With V trimmed by 6 bases and J by 2 bases, 9 bases remained unmatched. The CDR3 runs 15 residues. CDR1 is MNHEY and CDR2 is SMNVEV in the germline V gene (reference sequence). The CDR3 DNA reads TGTGCCAGCAGCACCACAGCGGGAGCCGCCTACGAGCAGTACTTC. Its protein is CASSTTAGAAYEQYF.